Reported below is one T cell receptor beta chain. Distinct nucleotide sequences in the sample also encode this CDR3. This CDR3 spans 15 amino acids. V lost 3 bases and J lost 7; bases outside the gene matches: 6. The germline V gene encodes CDR1 KGHSH and CDR2 LQKENI. The data originate from a study of blood T cell repertoires in COVID-19. Clones were read by immunoSEQ multiplex PCR, and TCRdb kept only the in-frame ones, dropping some. The sample records under 150,000 clones, nearly 85% being singletons. This TCR was sampled from a man aged 45-65 years in a cohort exposed to, infected with or recovered from COVID-19 (not recorded which). Sequenced material: PBMCs or T cells enriched from blood (not recorded which). V is TRBV18 and J is TRBJ1-5; TRBD1 matches at 10 bases. In DNA, the CDR3 is TGTGCCAGCTCACCCGGGACAGGGGTACGGCAGCCCCAGCATTTT. Translated: CASSPGTGVRQPQHF.